The T cell receptor (beta chain) under discussion was sequenced for a study of blood T cell repertoires in COVID-19. There are 14 residues in the CDR3. Germline loops: CDR1 SGHVS, CDR2 FQNEAQ. Trimming shortened V by 2 bases and J by 3 bases, and 8 bases separated the two germline ends. Profiled with immunoSEQ multiplex PCR; TCRdb holds only in-frame clones, not every one. The sample lists about 220,000 clones, 84% occurring once. This chain joins TRBV7-8 and TRBJ1-5; D is uncertain. The material sequenced was peripheral blood. The receptor comes from a man younger than 40 with active or convalescent COVID-19. The CDR3 region has the DNA TGTGCCAGCAGCTTAATCGGTACCAATCAGCCCCAGCATTTT. Encoded protein: CASSLIGTNQPQHF.